This is a list of T cell receptor beta chains from one sample in a study of T cells in Graves' hyperthyroidism and ophthalmopathy. TCRdb analysed the multiplex PCR reads with MiXCR anew, one entry per CDR3 protein. The data hold under 350,000 distinct CDR3 sequences, with around a quarter observed a single time. Sequencing input: blood. These receptors originate from a man between 40 and 49 years old with Graves' hyperthyroidism that later progressed to Graves' ophthalmopathy. Each CDR3 is given with its conserved first and last residue. The D gene is left open where the match is weak. Not all rows give a size; the values are once, few, many and, for expanded clones, a class.

>.|TRBJ1-5|TRBV7-6|many
TGTGCCAGCAGCCCAGTGGGGAGGACTAGCAATCAGCCCCAGCATTTT
CASSPVGRTSNQPQHF
>.|TRBJ2-5|TRBV7-3|many
TGTGCCAGCAGCTCCCAGCCGGGCATGCTGGAGACCCAGTACTTC
CASSSQPGMLETQYF
>.|TRBJ2-6|TRBV7-3|.
TGTGCCAGCAGCTTAAATTATGGGGGCGGGGAGGCCAACGTCCTGACTTTC
CASSLNYGGGEANVLTF
>TRBD1|TRBJ1-5|TRBV20-1|.
TGCAGTGCTCGGGACAGGGCTAACAATCAGCCCCAGCATTTT
CSARDRANNQPQHF
>TRBD1|TRBJ1-1|TRBV28|many
TGTGCCAGCAGACGGGACAGGGTAAAGAACACTGAAGCTTTCTTT
CASRRDRVKNTEAFF
>TRBD1|TRBJ2-7|TRBV7-2|many
TGTGCCAGCAGCTTAGTTGGTATGGCAGGGGGCGAGCAGTACTTC
CASSLVGMAGGEQYF
>.|TRBJ1-5|TRBV9|many
TGTGCCAGCAGTGTCGGGGGCATAGACAATCAGCCCCAGCATTTT
CASSVGGIDNQPQHF
>.|TRBJ2-7|TRBV2|many
TGTGCCAGCAAGGGCAGCCCCTACGGGCAGTACTTC
CASKGSPYGQYF
>.|TRBJ2-7|TRBV7-2|.
TGTGCCAGCAACTTCGGAGCCTACGAGCAGTACTTC
CASNFGAYEQYF
>.|TRBJ1-2|TRBV6-2/TRBV6-3|.
TGTGCCAGCAGTTATATATCAGAGAAGAGCTACACCTTC
CASSYISEKSYTF
>TRBD1|TRBJ1-5|TRBV19|few
TGTGCCAGCAGACAGGGCGGTCGGCCCCAGCATTTT
CASRQGGRPQHF
>TRBD1|TRBJ1-5|TRBV19|.
TGTGCCACTAGACAGGGGGCTGATCAGCCCCAGCATTTT
CATRQGADQPQHF
>TRBD2|TRBJ2-7|TRBV12-3/TRBV12-4|many
TGTGCCAGAGCCCGGACTGGGGAGGGGACGGGAGTCTACGAGCAGTACTTC
CARARTGEGTGVYEQYF
>.|TRBJ1-6|TRBV18|many
TGTGCCAGCTCACCAAATCCGAGCTCCTATAATTCACCCCTCCACTTT
CASSPNPSSYNSPLHF
>TRBD2|TRBJ2-5|TRBV3-1|many
TGTGCCAGAGCTGGACTAGACTCAGAGACCCAGTACTTC
CARAGLDSETQYF
>.|TRBJ2-2|TRBV27|many
TGTGCCAGCAGTTTATTAGGTCCCGGGGAGCTGTTTTTT
CASSLLGPGELFF
>.|TRBJ1-2|TRBV30|few
TGTGCCTGGAGTGTAAGCCACGCGGGGGGCTACACCTTC
CAWSVSHAGGYTF
>.|TRBJ1-5|TRBV29-1|many
TGCAGCGTTGTGACGGCGGGGCAGCCCCAGCATTTT
CSVVTAGQPQHF
>.|TRBJ2-7|TRBV7-6|many
TGTGCCAGCAGCTTAGAATCGGGCAGCTCCTACGAGCAGTACTTC
CASSLESGSSYEQYF
>.|TRBJ2-7|TRBV2|many
TGTGCCAGCAACCTAGTAGGCAGCTCCTACGAGCAGTACTTC
CASNLVGSSYEQYF
>.|TRBJ2-5|TRBV2|.
TGTGCCAGCAGACCCGGGACCGCCGGGTCCCAGTACTTC
CASRPGTAGSQYF
>TRBD2|TRBJ2-7|TRBV12-3/TRBV12-4|many
TGTGCCAGCAGTTTAGAGGGAGGGGCTTCCTACGAGCAGTACTTC
CASSLEGGASYEQYF
>.|TRBJ2-7|TRBV7-9|many
TGTGCCAGCAGCTTTGGGCGGGGGCAAACCGGCTACGAGCAGTACTTC
CASSFGRGQTGYEQYF
>TRBD1|TRBJ2-2|TRBV30|many
TGTGCCCGACAGGGGAATACCGGGGAGCTGTTTTTT
CARQGNTGELFF
>.|TRBJ2-7|TRBV7-9|many
TGTGCCAGCAGCTCAGAACAAGAATCCTACGAGCAGTACTTC
CASSSEQESYEQYF
>.|TRBJ1-1|TRBV20-1|once
TGCAGTGCTAGAGAACTCCAGGCCGGTACTGAAGCTTTCTTT
CSARELQAGTEAFF
>TRBD1|TRBJ1-2|TRBV6-5|.
TGTGCCAGCAGTTACACCGGGACAGGGGATGGCTACACCTTC
CASSYTGTGDGYTF
>.|TRBJ1-1|TRBV29-1|.
TGCAGCGTTGTAACAAAAGGGACTGAAGCTTTCTTT
CSVVTKGTEAFF
>.|TRBJ2-7|TRBV19|many
TGTGCCAGTAGTATTACTCAGGCCCCCTACGAGCAGTACTTC
CASSITQAPYEQYF
>TRBD2|TRBJ2-5|TRBV20-1|many
TGCAGTGCCAAGGCGAGCGGGAGGGGGACCCAGTACTTC
CSAKASGRGTQYF
>.|TRBJ2-7|TRBV7-2|many
TGTGCCAGCAGCCCCGCGCCGGGGGCCGGCTCCTACGAGCAGTACTTC
CASSPAPGAGSYEQYF
>.|TRBJ2-2|TRBV5-1|few
TGCGCCAGCAGCTTGGGGGGACAGTTTTTCCGATCGAACACCGGGGGGCTGTTTTTT
CASSLGGQFFRSNTGGLFF
>.|TRBJ2-2|TRBV12-5|.
TGTGCTAGTCGCAGGGCCCACACCGGGGAGCTGTTTTTT
CASRRAHTGELFF
>.|TRBJ2-3|TRBV25-1|many
TGTGCCAGCAGACTGACAGACACAGATACGCAGTATTTT
CASRLTDTDTQYF
>TRBD2|TRBJ2-7|TRBV12-3/TRBV12-4|many
TGTGCCAGCAGTGCCTGGACTAGCATCTCCGAGCAGTACTTC
CASSAWTSISEQYF
>.|TRBJ2-5|TRBV9|many
TGTGCCAGCAGCGTAGGAGGTGGGATGGAGACCCAGTACTTC
CASSVGGGMETQYF
>.|TRBJ1-5|TRBV30|many
TGTGCCTGGAGCCGAGGAAGGCTAGGCAATCAGCCCCAGCATTTT
CAWSRGRLGNQPQHF
>TRBD1|TRBJ2-7|TRBV29-1|many
TGCAGCGTTGCCACAGTGACAGGGATCTACGAGCAGTACTTC
CSVATVTGIYEQYF
>TRBD1|TRBJ2-2|TRBV25-1|many
TGTGCCAGCAGAGGGACAGGGGGGACCGGGGAGCTGTTTTTT
CASRGTGGTGELFF
>TRBD1|TRBJ1-5|TRBV15|.
TGTGCCACCAGCAGAGATTTAGGGACAGGGAAAAATCAGCCCCAGCATTTT
CATSRDLGTGKNQPQHF
>TRBD1|TRBJ2-7|TRBV19|.
TGTGCCAGTAGTATACCGGGACAGGGGCGCTACGAGCAGTACTTC
CASSIPGQGRYEQYF
>TRBD1|TRBJ1-1|TRBV29-1|many
TGCAGCGTAGGTGGACAGGCGGGGGTTGAAGCTTTCTTT
CSVGGQAGVEAFF
>.|TRBJ2-5|TRBV6-2/TRBV6-3|many
TGTGCCAGCAGCCTCCTTGGGAGCGAGGAGACCCAGTACTTC
CASSLLGSEETQYF
>TRBD1|TRBJ1-2|TRBV12-3/TRBV12-4|many
TGTGCCAGCAGCACCAGGACAGGGGACTATGGCTACACCTTC
CASSTRTGDYGYTF
>TRBD1|TRBJ1-5|TRBV28|few
TGTGCCAGCAGTTTATACAGGGGGGCTTATAGCAATCAGCCCCAGCATTTT
CASSLYRGAYSNQPQHF
>.|TRBJ2-1|TRBV4-1|many
TGCGCCAGCAGCCAAACCCCCCCGGGACGGACCCACAATGAGCAGTTCTTC
CASSQTPPGRTHNEQFF
>.|TRBJ2-7|TRBV14|many
TGTGCCAGCAGCCGGGGTAGCGCTGAATACTACGAGCAGTACTTC
CASSRGSAEYYEQYF
>.|TRBJ1-1|TRBV6-5|.
TGTGCCAGCAGTTCAACGGAGGGGGTCACTGAAGCTTTCTTT
CASSSTEGVTEAFF
>.|TRBJ2-7|TRBV12-3/TRBV12-4|few
TGTGCCAGCAGTTGGGGCAGGGGGGCCTACGAGCAGTACTTC
CASSWGRGAYEQYF
>TRBD2|TRBJ2-2|TRBV7-3|many
TGTGCCAGCAGCCTAGCGGGAGGCACCGGGGAGCTGTTTTTT
CASSLAGGTGELFF
>TRBD1|TRBJ2-7|TRBV28|many
TGTGCCAGCTCGCCGGGACAGGGCGTTCTCTACGAGCAGTACTTC
CASSPGQGVLYEQYF
>.|TRBJ2-4|TRBV7-2|many
TGTGCCAGCAGCTTAGGCCGCCTAGCCAAAAACATTCAGTACTTC
CASSLGRLAKNIQYF
>TRBD1|TRBJ1-1|TRBV20-1|many
TGCAGTGCTCCCGACAGGGGGACTGAAGCTTTCTTT
CSAPDRGTEAFF
>.|TRBJ1-3|TRBV5-1|many
TGCGCCAGCAGCTTGGAGGGGGGCTCTGGAAACACCATATATTTT
CASSLEGGSGNTIYF
>.|TRBJ2-7|TRBV12-3/TRBV12-4|many
TGTGCCAGCAGTAGGGGCCGGGACGCGGGGGAGCAGTACTTC
CASSRGRDAGEQYF
>.|TRBJ2-2|TRBV19|many
TGTGCCAGTATATCTGCGGGAAGAGGCACCGGGGAGCTGTTTTTT
CASISAGRGTGELFF
>.|TRBJ2-7|TRBV20-1|many
TGCAGTCCAGGGAAACAACCACCCTACGAGCAGTACTTC
CSPGKQPPYEQYF
>.|TRBJ2-7|TRBV6-1|many
TGTGCCAGCAGTGAAGATGAGGGGGACGAGCAGTACTTC
CASSEDEGDEQYF
>.|TRBJ2-3|TRBV19|.
TGTGCCAGTAATACTGGGCGGTATCGCACAGATACGCAGTATTTT
CASNTGRYRTDTQYF
>.|TRBJ2-5|TRBV5-5|many
TGTGCCAGCAGCTTGCTTTGGGCTAAAGAGACCCAGTACTTC
CASSLLWAKETQYF